This is a list of T cell receptor beta chains from one sample in a study of cytotoxic CD8 clonotypes in ibrutinib-treated CLL. The protocol was immunoSEQ multiplex PCR, while the TCRdb copy is restricted to in-frame clones and leaves out a portion. The sample has around 40,000 clones, around 70% seen once. The sequencing here drew on PBMCs, taken at disease progression, from a patient treated with ibrutinib. The receptors stem from a human donor with chronic lymphocytic leukemia. CDR3s include the opening cysteine and the closing phenylalanine or tryptophan. D genes are given only for firm matches. Size is omitted from some rows. Given values are once, few, many or a class for expanded clones.

>TRBJ2-3|TRBV6-1|NA|TRBD2
TGTGCCAGCTTGAGACTAGCGGGAGATACGCAGTATTTT
CASLRLAGDTQYF
>TRBJ1-3|TRBV11-3|NA|NA
TGTGCCAGCAGCTTATCGTTACAGGGTCCCTCGGGAAACACCATATATTTT
CASSLSLQGPSGNTIYF
>TRBJ2-7|TRBV19|NA|NA
TGTGCCAGTAGTGCCGGGAACGAGCAGTACTTC
CASSAGNEQYF
>TRBJ1-1|TRBV28|NA|NA
TGTGCCAGCAGTACCACGACCGGGGGGGACACTGAAGCTTTCTTT
CASSTTTGGDTEAFF
>TRBJ2-1|TRBV4-1|NA|NA
TGCGCCAGCAGCCAAGAACGGATGGCCCCCGAGCAGTTCTTC
CASSQERMAPEQFF
>TRBJ1-1|TRBV7-2|NA|NA
TGTGCCAGCAGCCAGGAACCGCAGACTGAAGCTTTCTTT
CASSQEPQTEAFF
>TRBJ2-7|TRBV6-5|NA|NA
TGTGCCAGCAGTTACTCGTGGACCGTAAGCTCCTACGAGCAGTACTTC
CASSYSWTVSSYEQYF
>TRBJ2-1|TRBV6-4|NA|NA
TGTGCCAGCAGTGACTCCTGGGGCCTAAGCTCCTACAATGAGCAGTTCTTC
CASSDSWGLSSYNEQFF
>TRBJ2-5|TRBV11-2|NA|NA
TGTGCCAGCAGCCCCGGACAGTTTGAGACCCAGTACTTC
CASSPGQFETQYF
>TRBJ1-3|TRBV4-1|few|NA
TGCGCCAGCAGCCAATGGGGCGTAGAGAGAGGTGGAAACACCATATATTTT
CASSQWGVERGGNTIYF
>TRBJ2-7|TRBV4-1|NA|NA
TGCGCCAGCAGCCATCAGCCGGGAGACGAGCAGTACTTC
CASSHQPGDEQYF
>TRBJ2-3|TRBV5-4|once|NA
TGTGCCAGCAGCTCTGGGACTAGCACAGATACGCAGTATTTT
CASSSGTSTDTQYF
>TRBJ1-2|TRBV15|NA|TRBD1
TGTGCCACCAGCAGAGTGCAGGGGGATGGCTACACCTTC
CATSRVQGDGYTF
>TRBJ2-5|TRBV11-2|NA|NA
TGTGCCAGCAGTCTTCTAGAGACCCAGTACTTC
CASSLLETQYF
>TRBJ2-5|TRBV10-2|NA|NA
TGCGCCAGCGCTGAACAGGCACAAGAGACCCAGTACTTC
CASAEQAQETQYF
>TRBJ2-2|TRBV2|few|NA
TGTGCCAGCAGTCAAGAGAACACCGGGGAGCTGTTTTTT
CASSQENTGELFF
>TRBJ1-1|TRBV5-6|NA|NA
TGTGCCAGCAGCTTAAAGGGGGGTACTGAAGCTTTCTTT
CASSLKGGTEAFF
>TRBJ1-1|TRBV5-1|few|NA
TGCGCCAGCAGCTTGAATTCGGTCACTGAAGCTTTCTTT
CASSLNSVTEAFF
>TRBJ2-3|TRBV14|NA|NA
TGTGCCAGCAGCCAGGGCACAGATACGCAGTATTTT
CASSQGTDTQYF
>TRBJ1-5|TRBV21-1|few|NA
TGTGCCAGCAGCAAATGGTACGTGCAGGATAATCAGCCCCAGCATTTT
CASSKWYVQDNQPQHF
>TRBJ2-7|TRBV4-1|once|NA
TGCGCCAGCAGCCCGGGTTTACCTTCCTTCGAGCAGTACTTC
CASSPGLPSFEQYF
>TRBJ2-1|TRBV9|NA|TRBD2
TGTGCCAGCAGCGCCGGGACTAGCGGGAGGGGTGAGCAGTTCTTC
CASSAGTSGRGEQFF
>TRBJ2-7|TRBV6-1|NA|NA
TGTGCCAGCAGTCAGGACGGGGCCTACGAGCAGTACTTC
CASSQDGAYEQYF
>TRBJ1-1|TRBV2|NA|TRBD1
TGTGCCAGTTCAGGGGGGACTGAAGCTTTCTTT
CASSGGTEAFF
>TRBJ2-5|TRBV5-6|NA|NA
TGTGCCAGCACCGTGACCAGGACGGGGACCCAGTACTTC
CASTVTRTGTQYF
>TRBJ1-4|TRBV5-1|NA|NA
TGCGCCAGCAGCGCCGGACGGCTTAATGAAAAACTGTTTTTT
CASSAGRLNEKLFF
>TRBJ1-1|TRBV29-1|NA|NA
TGCAGCGTTGAAACCACAGGGAACACTGAAGCTTTCTTT
CSVETTGNTEAFF
>TRBJ2-5|TRBV6-5|NA|TRBD2
TGTGCCAGCACCCGACTAGCGGGAGGATTGGAGACCCAGTACTTC
CASTRLAGGLETQYF
>TRBJ1-5|TRBV27|few|TRBD1
TGTGCCAGCAGTTTATCCGGGCAGGGGGCGAACTCACATTTT
CASSLSGQGANSHF
>TRBJ2-3|TRBV19|NA|TRBD1
TGTGCCCCCTTAGTCGACAGGGAAAGAGAAGATACGCAGTATTTT
CAPLVDREREDTQYF
>TRBJ2-2|TRBV19|NA|NA
TGTGCCAGTACCTCGGAAGACCGTGACACCGGGGAGCTGTTTTTT
CASTSEDRDTGELFF
>TRBJ1-4|TRBV5-1|NA|NA
TGCGCCAGCAGCTTGGGACAGGCTAATGAAAAACTGTTTTTT
CASSLGQANEKLFF
>TRBJ2-3|TRBV10-1|NA|TRBD2
TGCGCCAGCAGTGATGGCCCGGGACTAGCGGGACACACAGATACGCAGTATTTT
CASSDGPGLAGHTDTQYF
>TRBJ2-5|TRBV5-4|NA|TRBD1
TGTGCCAGCAGCCGACAGGGGGCCCAAGAGACCCAGTACTTC
CASSRQGAQETQYF
>TRBJ2-2|TRBV4-1|NA|TRBD2
TGCGCCAGCAGCCAAGGACTAGCCGGGGCCGGGGAGCTGTTTTTT
CASSQGLAGAGELFF